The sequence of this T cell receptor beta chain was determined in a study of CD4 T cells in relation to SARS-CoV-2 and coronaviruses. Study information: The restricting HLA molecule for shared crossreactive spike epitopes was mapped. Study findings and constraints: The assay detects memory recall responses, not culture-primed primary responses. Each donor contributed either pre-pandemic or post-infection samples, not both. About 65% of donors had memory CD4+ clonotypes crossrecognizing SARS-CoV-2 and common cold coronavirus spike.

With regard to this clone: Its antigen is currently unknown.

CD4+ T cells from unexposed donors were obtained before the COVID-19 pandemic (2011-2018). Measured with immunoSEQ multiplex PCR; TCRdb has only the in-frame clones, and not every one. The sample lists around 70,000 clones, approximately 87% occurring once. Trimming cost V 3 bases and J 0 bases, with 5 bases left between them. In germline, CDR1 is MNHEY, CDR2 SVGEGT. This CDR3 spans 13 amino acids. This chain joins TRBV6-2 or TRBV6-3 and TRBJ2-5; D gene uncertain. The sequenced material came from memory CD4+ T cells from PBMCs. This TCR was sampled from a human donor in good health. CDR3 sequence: CASSYRYQETQYF. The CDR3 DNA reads TGTGCCAGCAGTTATCGGTACCAAGAGACCCAGTACTTC.